The 16 T cell receptor beta chains listed next were all sequenced from one sample in a study of identical twins. TCRdb independently ran MiXCR on the 5' RACE reads; one entry per CDR3 protein. Here the sample spans a few hundred thousand distinct CDR3 sequences, roughly 9.9% being singletons. These data were also filed under a second study, of yellow fever vaccine responses in identical twins.

What was sequenced was PBMCs. All receptors derive from a woman aged 18 to 35 in good health.

This clonotype occurred a few times. V gene TRBV28 combines with J gene TRBJ1-2; 8 bases match TRBD1. The CDR3 has 16 residues. J was trimmed by 2 bases and V by 6 bases; bases with no gene match: 11. CDR1 and CDR2 (germline): MDHEN, SYDVKM. The CDR3 DNA reads as TGTGCCAGCAGGACCAACCAGGGGGCGCGGAACTATGGCTACACCTTC. Translated, it gives CASRTNQGARNYGYTF.

This clonotype was seen many times. The rearrangement joins TRBV5-1 to TRBJ2-7; TRBD1 agrees at 10 bases. Germline CDR1 SGHRS, CDR2 YFSETQ. V was clipped by 2 bases and J by 7 bases; unmatched bases: 9. The CDR3 has 15 amino acids. CDR3 protein: CASSFSGTGVNEQYF. The CDR3 bases are TGCGCCAGCAGCTTTTCCGGGACAGGGGTTAATGAGCAGTACTTC. Based on the CDR3 plus reference TRBV5-1 and TRBJ2-7, the full variable domain is KAGVTQTPRYLIKTRGQQVTLSCSPISGHRSVSWYQQTPGQGLQFLFEYFSETQRNKGNFPGRFSGRQFSNSRSEMNVSTLELGDSALYLCASSFSGTGVNEQYFGPGTRLTVT.

The gene calls are TRBV5-8 and TRBJ2-7, with D unresolved. The CDR3 runs to 11 residues. Germline lookup yields CDR1 SGHTS and CDR2 YDEGEE. V shed 4 bases and J shed 4 bases, with 6 bases lying between them. The DNA for the CDR3 is TGTGCCAGCAGCCGGATTTACGAGCAGTACTTC. It is translated as CASSRIYEQYF.

This clonotype came up many times. This sequence joins TRBV4-1 and TRBJ2-3; 11 bases are shared with TRBD2. This CDR3 region has 18 residues. The germline V gene has CDR1 MGHRA and CDR2 YSYEKL. The junction had 5 bases not matched to a gene; V was cut back by 0 bases and J by 0 bases. CDR3 region: CASSQEPGLAASTDTQYF. CDR3 nucleotides: TGCGCCAGCAGCCAAGAACCGGGACTAGCGGCTAGCACAGATACGCAGTATTTT.

This clonotype was detected only once. The J gene is TRBJ2-3, the V gene TRBV7-3; possibly TRBD2 for D (5 bases). The V end was cut by 0 bases, the J end by 4 bases, with 14 bases between. The V gene's germline CDR1 is SGHTA and CDR2 FQGTGA. This CDR3 is 16 amino acids long. The CDR3 DNA reads TGTGCCAGCAGCTTAACGAACCCCGGAGGTGCAGATACGCAGTATTTT. Protein sequence: CASSLTNPGGADTQYF.

The genes are TRBV30 and TRBJ2-1, with a possible D match to TRBD2 (6 bases). Trimming removed 3 bases from V and 6 bases from J, with 15 bases in between. This CDR3 has 14 amino acids. The germline V gene has CDR1 GTSNPN and CDR2 SVGIG (reference sequence). Written as DNA, the CDR3 is TGTGCCTGGAGCCCGGGACTCAATTTCAATGAGCAGTTCTTC. Its translation is CAWSPGLNFNEQFF. The full variable domain, rest sourced from reference TRBV30 and TRBJ2-1, is SQTIHQWPATLVQPVGSPLSLECTVEGTSNPNLYWYRQAAGRGLQLLFYSVGIGQISSEVPQNLSASRPQDRQFILSSKKLLLSDSGFYLCAWSPGLNFNEQFFGPGTRLTVL.

This sequence joins TRBV5-6 and TRBJ2-7; 11 nucleotides match TRBD2. The CDR3 is 20 residues long. Looked up from germline, CDR1 is SGHDT and CDR2 is YYEEEE. J was trimmed by 1 base and V by 4 bases; bases with no gene match: 19. The CDR3 DNA reads TGTGCCAGCAGCGCGTCCCATGCAGGGGGGCGACTAGCGGGATCCTACGAGCAGTACTTC. It translates to CASSASHAGGRLAGSYEQYF.

This clonotype was picked up a small number of times. V gene TRBV27 combines with J gene TRBJ2-5; 8 nucleotides line up with TRBD2. V lost 2 bases and J lost 6; bases outside the gene matches: 8. Germline V lookup: CDR1 MNHEY, CDR2 SMNVEV (reference sequence). The CDR3 spans 15 residues. Here the CDR3 DNA reads TGTGCCAGCAGTTTAATTGGGATAGCGGGAAAGACCCAGTACTTC. Amino acid sequence: CASSLIGIAGKTQYF.

This clonotype was recorded a few times. The V gene is TRBV4-3, the J gene TRBJ2-4; 8 bases align to TRBD2. The trim removed 3 bases at V and 4 bases at J, leaving 14 bases unmatched. CDR1 LGHNA and CDR2 YSLEER come from the germline V gene. The CDR3 is 18 amino acids. CDR3 region: CASSHEAWSGGTKNIQYF. The DNA for the CDR3 is TGCGCCAGCAGCCACGAAGCCTGGAGCGGGGGTACAAAAAACATTCAGTACTTC.

This clonotype has at least ten counts. The chain joins TRBV7-2 to TRBJ2-7; D is uncertain. Germline lookup yields CDR1 SGHTA and CDR2 FQGNSA. Deletions cut 1 base from V and 9 bases from J, with 10 bases between. The CDR3 extends over 12 amino acids. The CDR3 loop is CASSLDQLWQYF. The CDR3 DNA sequence: TGTGCCAGCAGCTTAGATCAGCTTTGGCAGTACTTC.

The gene calls are TRBV2 and TRBJ1-1; 9 positions agree with TRBD1. The V segment lost 6 bases and the J segment 3 bases; nucleotides outside the gene matches: 8. Germline CDR1 reads SNHLY; CDR2 reads FYNNEI. The CDR3 is 15 amino acids. The CDR3 bases are TGTGCCAGCAGAGAGCCTGGGACAGGGCACACTGAAGCTTTCTTT. It translates to CASREPGTGHTEAFF.

The V call is TRBV18, the J call TRBJ2-7; 9 nucleotides line up with TRBD1. V dropped 3 bases and J dropped 6; count of bases not matched to a gene: 6. Germline loops: CDR1 KGHSH, CDR2 LQKENI. The CDR3 has 14 residues. The CDR3, as DNA: TGTGCCAGCTCACCGATGAGGACAGGGGCCGAGCAGTACTTC. Translation gives CASSPMRTGAEQYF.

This clonotype was picked up many times. The chain joins TRBV7-2 to TRBJ1-6; 7 bases align to TRBD1. The germline gives CDR1 SGHTA, CDR2 FQGNSA. This CDR3 is built from 15 residues. V lost 1 base, J lost 7 bases, and 4 bases stayed unmatched. The CDR3 sequence: CASSLGDRENSPLHF. For the CDR3, the DNA is TGTGCCAGCAGCTTAGGTGACAGGGAGAATTCACCCCTCCACTTT.

CDR3 in DNA: TGCGCCAGCAGCCATCTTAGACAGCTTAATGAAAAACTGTTTTTT. Residues: CASSHLRQLNEKLFF. The V gene is TRBV4-3, the J gene TRBJ1-4; D is possibly TRBD1 (5 bases). Per germline, CDR1 LGHNA and CDR2 YSLEER. The CDR3 consists of 15 residues. The V end lost 3 bases, the J end lost 4 bases, and 12 bases lay between the germline ends.

This clonotype was counted between two and nine times. The rearrangement uses TRBV5-1 and TRBJ2-7; D is unresolved. V lost 0 bases and J lost 5, with 15 bases in between. The CDR3 is 15 residues long. CDR1 and CDR2 from the germline V gene are SGHRS and YFSETQ. Here the CDR3 reads CASSLEAQPWDEQYF. Written as DNA, the CDR3 is TGCGCCAGCAGCTTGGAGGCCCAACCATGGGACGAGCAGTACTTC.

The rearrangement uses TRBV7-2 and TRBJ2-1, with TRBD2 matching over 9 bases. Trimming removed 6 bases from V and 8 bases from J; junction bases left unmatched: 5. The CDR3 runs to 13 residues. Germline CDR1 is SGHTA and CDR2 is FQGNSA. CDR3 in DNA: TGTGCCAGCAGTATGACTAGCGGCGATGAGCAGTTCTTC. This translates into CASSMTSGDEQFF.